The 4 T cell receptor beta chains reported below all come from one sample, sequenced in a study of T cells in narcolepsy. Here immunoSEQ multiplex PCR was the method, and the copy in TCRdb shows in-frame clones only, minus some. The sample records some 30,000 clones, 80% to 90% being singletons. Sequenced input: CD45RA- memory CD4+ T cells from PBMCs. Receptor source: a human donor with narcolepsy.

This chain connects TRBV5-1 to TRBJ2-5, with 11 bases lining up with TRBD2. The J call is uncertain, as TRBJ2-7 better fits the DNA end. The CDR3 spans 15 residues. CDR1 is SGHRS, CDR2 YFSETQ, per germline. The CDR3 here is CASSLTGTSGDEQYF. The CDR3 region has the DNA TGCGCCAGCAGCTTAACCGGGACTAGCGGTGACGAGCAGTACTTC.

CDR3 DNA sequence: TGTGCCAGCAGCTTAGAGGGCAGGGGCGCGAATGAAAAACTGTTTTTT. It yields the protein CASSLEGRGANEKLFF. This rearrangement joins TRBV7-8 to TRBJ1-4; perhaps TRBD1 as D (6 bases). In germline, CDR1 is SGHVS, CDR2 FQNEAQ. The V gene lost 1 base and the J gene lost 5 bases, with 14 bases spanning the gap. The CDR3 runs 16 residues. The full variable domain, rest sourced from reference TRBV7-8 and TRBJ1-4, is GAGVSQSPRYKVAKRGQDVALRCDPISGHVSLFWYQQALGQGPEFLTYFQNEAQLDKSGLPSDRFFAERPEGSVSTLKIQRTQQEDSAVYLCASSLEGRGANEKLFFGSGTQLSVL.

A single count supports this clone. V and J are TRBV28 and TRBJ1-6, with 7 bases aligning to TRBD1. The CDR3 spans 17 residues. Germline CDR1 MDHEN, CDR2 SYDVKM. Trimming cost V 4 bases and J 2 bases; bases outside gene matches: 8. The CDR3 DNA sequence: TGTGCCAGCAGTTCGCCCTTGACAGGGACCTATAATTCACCCCTCCACTTT. Residues: CASSSPLTGTYNSPLHF.

The table lists this clone with a count of one. The CDR3 DNA reads TGTGCCTCTACAGGGACTACCTACGAGCAGTACTTC. Protein sequence: CASTGTTYEQYF. The chain employs TRBV30 and TRBJ2-7; D is perhaps TRBD2 (7 bases). Germline lookup yields CDR1 GTSNPN and CDR2 SVGIG (reference sequence). The CDR3 length is 12 residues. Trimming took 7 bases from V and 2 from J, leaving 12 bases between them.